The clone carrying this T cell receptor (beta chain) appeared many times. Its antigen remains unidentified. The entry originates in a study of human T cells and chemical hapten exposure. Study summary: Predominantly women, the patients had alopecia areata, totalis or universalis.

Time point specified: pre-sensitization, week 0. As to treatment: therapeutic diphenylcyclopropenone sensitization with weekly scalp DPC. TCRdb redid the calling of the RACE reads with MiXCR, one entry per CDR3 protein. In the table there are about 85,000 distinct CDR3 sequences, approximately 9% of which are singletons. Study results and caveats: Those TCRs sitting above 1 in 1000 frequency stayed the same with DPC sensitization.

The V gene's germline CDR1 is LGHDT and CDR2 YNNKEL (reference sequence). This CDR3 is 13 amino acids long. V was clipped by 0 bases and J by 13 bases, with 14 bases between them. Sequences were derived from whole blood, sampled in connection with sensitization to the hapten diphenylcyclopropenone (DPC). The J gene is TRBJ2-3, the V gene TRBV3-1; D is ambiguous. This TCR derives from a man in his forties with alopecia areata. Some clones in this sample may be carry-over from other donors' samples. CDR3 coding DNA: TGTGCCAGCAGCCAAGATGGAAATGTTTTAAAGTATTTT. Its translation is CASSQDGNVLKYF.